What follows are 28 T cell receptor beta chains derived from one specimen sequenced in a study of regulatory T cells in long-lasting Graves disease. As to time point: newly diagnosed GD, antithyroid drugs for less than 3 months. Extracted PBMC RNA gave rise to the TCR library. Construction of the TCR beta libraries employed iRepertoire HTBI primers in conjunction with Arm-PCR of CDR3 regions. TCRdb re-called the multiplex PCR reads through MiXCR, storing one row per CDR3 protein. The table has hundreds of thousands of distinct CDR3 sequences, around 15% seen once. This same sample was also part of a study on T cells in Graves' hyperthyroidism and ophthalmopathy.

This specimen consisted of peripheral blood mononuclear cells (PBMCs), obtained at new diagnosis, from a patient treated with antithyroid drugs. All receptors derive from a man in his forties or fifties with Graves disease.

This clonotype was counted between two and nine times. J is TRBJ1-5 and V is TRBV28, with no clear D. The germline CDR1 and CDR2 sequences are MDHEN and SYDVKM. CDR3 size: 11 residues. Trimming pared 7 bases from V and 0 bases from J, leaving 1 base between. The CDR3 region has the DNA TGTGCCAGCAATAGCAATCAGCCCCAGCATTTT. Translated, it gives CASNSNQPQHF.

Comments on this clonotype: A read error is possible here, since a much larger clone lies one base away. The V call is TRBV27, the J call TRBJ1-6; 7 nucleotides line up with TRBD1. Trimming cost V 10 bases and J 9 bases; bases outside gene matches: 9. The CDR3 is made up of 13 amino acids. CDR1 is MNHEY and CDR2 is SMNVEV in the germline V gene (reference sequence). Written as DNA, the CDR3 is TGTGCCAACAGGGGACTAGGAAGTTCACCCCTCCACTTT. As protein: CANRGLGSSPLHF.

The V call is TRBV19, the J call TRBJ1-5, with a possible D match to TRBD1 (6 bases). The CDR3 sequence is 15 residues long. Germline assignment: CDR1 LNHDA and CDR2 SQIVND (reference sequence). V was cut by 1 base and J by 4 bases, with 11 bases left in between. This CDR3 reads CASSIGGPSNQPQHF. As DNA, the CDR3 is TGTGCCAGTAGTATAGGGGGGCCGAGTAATCAGCCCCAGCATTTT.

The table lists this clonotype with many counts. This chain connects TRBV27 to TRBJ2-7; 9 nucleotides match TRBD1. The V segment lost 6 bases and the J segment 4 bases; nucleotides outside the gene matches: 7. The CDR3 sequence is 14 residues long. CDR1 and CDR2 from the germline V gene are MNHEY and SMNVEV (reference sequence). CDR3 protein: CASSPGTGLYEQYF. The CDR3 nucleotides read TGTGCCAGCAGCCCCGGGACAGGGTTGTACGAGCAGTACTTC.

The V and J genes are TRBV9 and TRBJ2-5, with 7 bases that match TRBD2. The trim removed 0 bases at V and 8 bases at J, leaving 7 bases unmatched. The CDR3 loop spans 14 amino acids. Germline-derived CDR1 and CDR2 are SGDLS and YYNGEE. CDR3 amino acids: CASSVGHSGPTQYF. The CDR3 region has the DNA TGTGCCAGCAGCGTAGGACATAGCGGGCCTACCCAGTACTTC.

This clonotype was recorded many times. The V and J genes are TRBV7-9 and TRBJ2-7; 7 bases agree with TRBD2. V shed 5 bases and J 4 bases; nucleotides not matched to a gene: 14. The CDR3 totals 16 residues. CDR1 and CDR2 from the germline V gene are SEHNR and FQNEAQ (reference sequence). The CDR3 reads CASSPRGSGVKYEQYF. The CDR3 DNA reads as TGTGCCAGCAGCCCCCGAGGCAGCGGGGTGAAATACGAGCAGTACTTC.

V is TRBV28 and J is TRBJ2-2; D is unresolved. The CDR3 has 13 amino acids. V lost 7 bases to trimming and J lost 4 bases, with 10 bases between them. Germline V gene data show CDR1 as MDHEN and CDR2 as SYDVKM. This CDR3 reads CASNYQSTGELFF. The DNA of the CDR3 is TGTGCCAGCAATTATCAGAGCACCGGGGAGCTGTTTTTT.

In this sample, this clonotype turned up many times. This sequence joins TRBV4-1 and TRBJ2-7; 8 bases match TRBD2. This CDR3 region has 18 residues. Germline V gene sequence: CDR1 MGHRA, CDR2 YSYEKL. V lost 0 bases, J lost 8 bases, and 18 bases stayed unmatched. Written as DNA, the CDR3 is TGCGCCAGCAGCCAAGATCTTTCCTCGGACGGGGGGGCGACAAAGCAGTACTTC. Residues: CASSQDLSSDGGATKQYF.

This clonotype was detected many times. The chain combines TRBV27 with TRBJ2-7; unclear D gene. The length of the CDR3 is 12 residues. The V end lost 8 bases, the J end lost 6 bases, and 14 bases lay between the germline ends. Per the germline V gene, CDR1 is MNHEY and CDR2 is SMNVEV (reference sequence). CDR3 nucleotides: TGTGCCAGCTTGAGTTTCAGAGGCGAGCAGTACTTC. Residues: CASLSFRGEQYF.

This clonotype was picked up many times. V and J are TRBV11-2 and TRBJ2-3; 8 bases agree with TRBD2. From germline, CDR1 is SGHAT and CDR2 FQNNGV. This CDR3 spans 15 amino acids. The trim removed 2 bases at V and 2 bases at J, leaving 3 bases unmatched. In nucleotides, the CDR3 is TGTGCCAGCAGCTTACGGGGGGGAACCACAGATACGCAGTATTTT. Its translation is CASSLRGGTTDTQYF.

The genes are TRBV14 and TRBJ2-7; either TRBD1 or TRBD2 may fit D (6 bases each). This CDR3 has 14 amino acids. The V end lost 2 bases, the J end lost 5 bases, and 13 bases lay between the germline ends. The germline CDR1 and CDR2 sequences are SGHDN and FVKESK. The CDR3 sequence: CASSQWGAGNEQYF. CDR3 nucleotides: TGTGCCAGCAGCCAATGGGGGGCGGGTAACGAGCAGTACTTC.

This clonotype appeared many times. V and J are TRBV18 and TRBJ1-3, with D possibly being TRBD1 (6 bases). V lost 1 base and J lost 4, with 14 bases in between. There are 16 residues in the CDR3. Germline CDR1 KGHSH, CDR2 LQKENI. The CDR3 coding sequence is TGTGCCAGCTCACCACGGGCGGTTACAGGGGGAAACACCATATATTTT. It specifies CASSPRAVTGGNTIYF.

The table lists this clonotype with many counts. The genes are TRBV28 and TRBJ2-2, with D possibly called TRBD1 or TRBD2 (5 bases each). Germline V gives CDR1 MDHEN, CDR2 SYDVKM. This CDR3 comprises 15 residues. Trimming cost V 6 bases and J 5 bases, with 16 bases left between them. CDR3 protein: CASSRGVLRTGELFF. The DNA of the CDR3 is TGTGCCAGCAGCCGAGGGGTTTTGAGAACCGGGGAGCTGTTTTTT.

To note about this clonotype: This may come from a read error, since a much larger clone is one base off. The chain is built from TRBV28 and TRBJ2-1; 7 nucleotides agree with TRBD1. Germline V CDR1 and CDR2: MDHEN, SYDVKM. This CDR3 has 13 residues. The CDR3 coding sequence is TGTGCCAGCAGTTTGAGTGAACGGACAGGCCTCCCCTTC. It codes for CASSLSERTGLPF.

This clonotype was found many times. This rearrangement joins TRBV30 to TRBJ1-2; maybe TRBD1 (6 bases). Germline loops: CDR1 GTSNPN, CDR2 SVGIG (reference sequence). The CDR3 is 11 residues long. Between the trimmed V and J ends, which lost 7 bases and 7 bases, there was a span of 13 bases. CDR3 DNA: TGTGCCTCGCTACAGGGTGTTGGCTACACCTTC. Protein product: CASLQGVGYTF.

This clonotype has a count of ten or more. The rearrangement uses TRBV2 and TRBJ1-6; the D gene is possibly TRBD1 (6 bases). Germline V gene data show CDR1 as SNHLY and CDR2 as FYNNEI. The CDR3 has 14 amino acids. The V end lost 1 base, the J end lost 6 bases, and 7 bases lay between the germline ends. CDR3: CASSEGRGNSPLHF. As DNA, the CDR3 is TGTGCCAGCAGTGAAGGCAGGGGTAATTCACCCCTCCACTTT.

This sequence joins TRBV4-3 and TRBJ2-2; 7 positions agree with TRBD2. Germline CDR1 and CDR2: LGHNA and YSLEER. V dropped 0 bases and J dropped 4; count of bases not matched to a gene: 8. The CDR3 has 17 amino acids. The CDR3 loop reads CASSQERPGGGTGELFF. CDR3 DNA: TGCGCCAGCAGCCAAGAACGGCCGGGCGGGGGCACCGGGGAGCTGTTTTTT.

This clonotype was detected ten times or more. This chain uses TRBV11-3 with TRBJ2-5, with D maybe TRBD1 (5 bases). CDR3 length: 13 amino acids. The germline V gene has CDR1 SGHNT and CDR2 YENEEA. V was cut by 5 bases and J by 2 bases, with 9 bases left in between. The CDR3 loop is CASSPGQQETQYF. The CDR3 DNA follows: TGTGCCAGCAGCCCAGGGCAGCAAGAGACCCAGTACTTC.

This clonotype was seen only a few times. As DNA, the CDR3 is TGCGCCAGCAGCTTGGTCGGGGGATCATACACCGGGGAGCTGTTTTTT. As protein: CASSLVGGSYTGELFF. V is TRBV5-1 and J is TRBJ2-2; D may be TRBD2 (6 bases). The CDR3 runs to 16 residues. Trimming pared 0 bases from V and 3 bases from J, leaving 12 bases between. CDR1 is SGHRS and CDR2 is YFSETQ in the germline V gene.

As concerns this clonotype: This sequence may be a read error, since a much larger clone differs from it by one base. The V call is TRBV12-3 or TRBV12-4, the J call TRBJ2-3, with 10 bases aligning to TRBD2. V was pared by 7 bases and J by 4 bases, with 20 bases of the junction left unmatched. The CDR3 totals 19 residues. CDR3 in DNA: TGTGCCAGCACCCACCCGAGACGGCCCGGACTAGCGGTCCCAGATACGCAGTATTTT. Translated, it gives CASTHPRRPGLAVPDTQYF.

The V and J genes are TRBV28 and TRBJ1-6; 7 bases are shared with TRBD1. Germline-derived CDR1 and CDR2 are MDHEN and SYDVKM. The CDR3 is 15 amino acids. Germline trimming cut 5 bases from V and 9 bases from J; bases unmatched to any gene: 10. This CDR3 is CASSRGRGQGSPLHF. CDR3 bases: TGTGCCAGCAGTCGTGGGAGGGGGCAGGGTTCACCCCTCCACTTT.

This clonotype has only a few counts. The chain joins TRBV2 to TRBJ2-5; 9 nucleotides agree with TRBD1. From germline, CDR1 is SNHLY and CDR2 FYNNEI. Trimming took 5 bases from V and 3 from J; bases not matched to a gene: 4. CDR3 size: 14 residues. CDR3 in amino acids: CASSWGQGEETQYF. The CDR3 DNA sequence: TGTGCCAGCAGTTGGGGACAGGGAGAAGAGACCCAGTACTTC.

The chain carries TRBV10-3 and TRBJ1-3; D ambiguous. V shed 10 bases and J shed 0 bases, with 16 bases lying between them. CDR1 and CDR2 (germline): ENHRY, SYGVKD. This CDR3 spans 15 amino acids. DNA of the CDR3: TGTGCCAGCAGGTCCCCACAGAGCTCTGGAAACACCATATATTTT. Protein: CASRSPQSSGNTIYF.

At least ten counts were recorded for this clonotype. CDR3 sequence reads: CASSPDGWYGYTF. The CDR3 DNA sequence: TGTGCCAGCTCACCTGACGGGTGGTATGGCTACACCTTC. The gene calls are TRBV18 and TRBJ1-2; D unresolved. CDR1 and CDR2 from the germline V gene are KGHSH and LQKENI. Trimming took 3 bases from V and 5 from J, leaving 10 bases between them. The length of the CDR3 is 13 residues.

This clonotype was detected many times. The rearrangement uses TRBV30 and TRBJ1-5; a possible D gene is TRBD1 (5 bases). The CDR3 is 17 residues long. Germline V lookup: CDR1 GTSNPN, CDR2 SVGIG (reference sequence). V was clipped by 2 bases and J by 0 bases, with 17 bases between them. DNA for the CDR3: TGTGCCTGGAGTAGTGGGGACCGAAGACTTAGCAATCAGCCCCAGCATTTT. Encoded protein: CAWSSGDRRLSNQPQHF.

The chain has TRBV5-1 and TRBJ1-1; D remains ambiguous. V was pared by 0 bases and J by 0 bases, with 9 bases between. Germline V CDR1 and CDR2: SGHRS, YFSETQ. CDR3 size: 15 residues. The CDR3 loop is CASSLGYRLNTEAFF. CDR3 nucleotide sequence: TGCGCCAGCAGCTTGGGTTACAGATTGAACACTGAAGCTTTCTTT. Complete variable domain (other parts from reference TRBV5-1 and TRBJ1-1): KAGVTQTPRYLIKTRGQQVTLSCSPISGHRSVSWYQQTPGQGLQFLFEYFSETQRNKGNFPGRFSGRQFSNSRSEMNVSTLELGDSALYLCASSLGYRLNTEAFFGQGTRLTVV.

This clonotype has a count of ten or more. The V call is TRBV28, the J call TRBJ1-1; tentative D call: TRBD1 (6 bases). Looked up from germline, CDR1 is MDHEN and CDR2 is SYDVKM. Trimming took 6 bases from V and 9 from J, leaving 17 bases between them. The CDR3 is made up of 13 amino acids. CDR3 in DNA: TGTGCCAGCAGCTACACAGGGAGTATGAAAGCTTTCTTT. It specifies CASSYTGSMKAFF.

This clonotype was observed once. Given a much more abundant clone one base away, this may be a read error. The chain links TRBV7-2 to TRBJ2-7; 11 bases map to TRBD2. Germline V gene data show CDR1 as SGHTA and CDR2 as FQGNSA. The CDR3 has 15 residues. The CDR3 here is CAGSFRLAGSFEQYF. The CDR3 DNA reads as TGTGCCGGCAGTTTCAGACTAGCGGGGTCCTTCGAGCAGTACTTC.